The 18 T cell receptor beta chains listed next were all sequenced from one sample in a study of T-cell reconstitution after alpha-beta-depleted transplantation in children. Unique molecular identifiers were incorporated into the prepared TCRbeta library. TCRdb re-analysed the PCR reads in MiXCR, keeping a single row per CDR3 protein. The data show about 830,000 distinct CDR3 sequences, approximately 15% seen once. The starting material was PBMCs, mostly from graft donor cells, obtained 360 days after TCRalphabeta/CD19-depleted stem cell transplant. The receptor source for this set is a male patient between 5 and 17 years old who had a stem cell transplant for acute lymphoblastic leukemia, so the T cells may come from the graft donor.

The chain carries TRBV20-1 and TRBJ1-5; TRBD1 might be the D (5 bases). CDR1 and CDR2 from the germline V gene are DFQATT and SNEGSKA (reference sequence). Trimming removed 0 bases from V and 2 bases from J, with 14 bases in between. The CDR3 is 16 residues long. The CDR3, as DNA: TGCAGTGCTAGAGAAGTCAGGGTCTGGGGCAATCAGCCCCAGCATTTT. Its protein product is CSAREVRVWGNQPQHF.

The chain carries TRBV28 and TRBJ1-4, with D possibly matching TRBD1 (5 bases). The V gene lost 8 bases and the J gene lost 11 bases, with 21 bases spanning the gap. Germline lookup yields CDR1 MDHEN and CDR2 SYDVKM. This CDR3 spans 14 amino acids. The CDR3 coding sequence is TGTGCCAGCCGTCGGGGCAGATATGAGGGGAAACTGTTTTTT. This translates into CASRRGRYEGKLFF.

In DNA form, the CDR3 reads TGTGCCACCAGTGACGGAGACAGGGGGAATCAGCCCCAGCATTTT. Amino acid sequence: CATSDGDRGNQPQHF. The genes are TRBV24-1 and TRBJ1-5; 9 bases match TRBD1. V gave up 4 bases and J gave up 4 bases; unmatched junction bases: 4. The germline gives CDR1 KGHDR, CDR2 SFDVKD. This CDR3 region has 15 residues.

This rearrangement joins TRBV28 to TRBJ1-2; 8 nucleotides align to TRBD1. V lost 8 bases and J lost 7; bases outside the gene matches: 9. The CDR3 has 13 residues. Germline assignment: CDR1 MDHEN and CDR2 SYDVKM. CDR3 residues: CASEDGQGSGYTF. In DNA, the CDR3 is TGTGCCAGCGAGGACGGACAGGGTTCTGGCTACACCTTC.

This clonotype was seen many times. This sequence joins TRBV29-1 and TRBJ2-1; D possibly corresponds to TRBD2 (6 bases). V was clipped by 3 bases and J by 1 base, with 10 bases between them. This CDR3 spans 14 amino acids. Germline V gene lookup returns CDR1 SQVTM and CDR2 ANQGSEA. CDR3 region: CSVEEGHSYNEQFF. CDR3 sequence (DNA): TGCAGCGTTGAGGAGGGCCATTCCTACAATGAGCAGTTCTTC.

The V and J genes are TRBV30 and TRBJ2-1; the match to TRBD1 covers 7 bases. This CDR3 has 17 amino acids. Germline CDR1 and CDR2: GTSNPN and SVGIG (reference sequence). J gave up 0 bases and V 0 bases, and 8 bases lay outside the gene matches. CDR3 nucleotide sequence: TGTGCCTGGAGTGTAACTTTCCCAGGGGGCTCCTACAATGAGCAGTTCTTC. It encodes CAWSVTFPGGSYNEQFF.

In this sample, this clonotype turned up many times. V and J are TRBV4-3 and TRBJ2-1; the D gene is possibly TRBD2 (7 bases). V lost 4 bases and J lost 1, with 23 bases in between. The germline V gene encodes CDR1 LGHNA and CDR2 YSLEER. The CDR3 extends over 19 amino acids. The CDR3 is CASSLKEGGWEGSYNEQFF. As DNA, the CDR3 is TGCGCCAGCAGCCTGAAAGAGGGGGGATGGGAGGGTTCCTACAATGAGCAGTTCTTC.

This chain uses TRBV2 with TRBJ1-3; no clear D gene. The CDR3 is 15 residues long. Germline V gene sequence: CDR1 SNHLY, CDR2 FYNNEI. V lost 5 bases, J lost 3 bases, and 14 bases lay in between. The CDR3 sequence: CASSPGLEFGNTIYF. DNA for the CDR3: TGTGCCAGCAGTCCCGGACTGGAGTTTGGAAACACCATATATTTT. Based on the CDR3 plus reference TRBV2 and TRBJ1-3, the full variable domain is EPEVTQTPSHQVTQMGQEVILRCVPISNHLYFYWYRQILGQKVEFLVSFYNNEISEKSEIFDDQFSVERPDGSNFTLKIRSTKLEDSAMYFCASSPGLEFGNTIYFGEGSWLTVV.

The chain employs TRBV4-1 and TRBJ1-1, with D maybe TRBD1 (6 bases). Between the trimmed V and J ends, which lost 3 bases and 0 bases, there was a span of 14 bases. CDR1 is MGHRA and CDR2 is YSYEKL in the germline V gene. CDR3 length: 16 amino acids. The CDR3 region has the DNA TGCGCCAGCAGCCAGCCCAGTGGACAGATGAACACTGAAGCTTTCTTT. Translated: CASSQPSGQMNTEAFF.

The sample holds a few counts of this clonotype. V is TRBV18 and J is TRBJ2-1; TRBD2 aligns across 11 bases. The V gene end was trimmed by 2 bases and the J gene end by 4 bases; junction bases not matched to a gene: 4. Germline lookup yields CDR1 KGHSH and CDR2 LQKENI. The CDR3 sequence is 16 residues long. CDR3 sequence: CASSPSSGGPYNEQFF. The CDR3 DNA reads as TGTGCCAGCTCACCATCTAGCGGGGGGCCTTACAATGAGCAGTTCTTC.

This clonotype was observed at least ten times. The chain is built from TRBV6-5 and TRBJ2-3, with 11 bases identical to TRBD2. Looked up from germline, CDR1 is MNHEY and CDR2 is SVGAGI. The CDR3 length is 17 residues. J was trimmed by 3 bases and V by 2 bases; bases with no gene match: 7. CDR3 DNA: TGTGCCAGCAGTTACCGACTAGCGGGACGGGGGACAGATACGCAGTATTTT. This sequence encodes CASSYRLAGRGTDTQYF.

This clonotype occurred many times. This chain links TRBV9 with TRBJ2-1; tentative D call: TRBD1 (5 bases). The germline V and J ends were trimmed by 0 bases and 2 bases, with 9 bases remaining between them. CDR1 is SGDLS and CDR2 is YYNGEE in the germline V gene. The CDR3 consists of 15 residues. For the CDR3, the DNA is TGTGCCAGCAGCGTAGAGGGGAAAACCTACAATGAGCAGTTCTTC. It is translated as CASSVEGKTYNEQFF.

The chain uses TRBV3-1 and TRBJ2-3; D possibly corresponds to TRBD1 (5 bases). Per the germline V gene, CDR1 is LGHDT and CDR2 is YNNKEL (reference sequence). The V and J ends lost 3 bases and 5 bases respectively, with 15 bases between them. CDR3 length: 15 amino acids. The CDR3 sequence: CASSHYQGVRDTQYF. Written as DNA, the CDR3 is TGTGCCAGCAGCCACTACCAGGGCGTGAGAGATACGCAGTATTTT.

This clonotype showed up just once. The chain recombines TRBV6-5 with TRBJ2-5; D remains unclear. V was cut by 2 bases and J by 7 bases, with 11 bases left in between. The CDR3 is made up of 13 amino acids. From germline, CDR1 is MNHEY and CDR2 SVGAGI. The CDR3 nucleotides are TGTGCCAGCAGTTACGCGATTCGAGGGACCCAGTACTTC. Protein product: CASSYAIRGTQYF.

This clonotype was found many times. This rearrangement joins TRBV4-2 to TRBJ2-2, with D possibly TRBD2 on 5 matching bases. This CDR3 region has 16 residues. CDR1 and CDR2 (germline): LGHNA, YNFKEQ. The V end was cut by 0 bases, the J end by 5 bases, with 13 bases between. Here the CDR3 DNA reads TGTGCCAGCAGCCAAGATCGACTAAGTAAGACCGGGGAGCTGTTTTTT. This gives the protein CASSQDRLSKTGELFF.

This clonotype was seen only a few times. This chain joins TRBV20-1 and TRBJ2-1; 11 bases are shared with TRBD2. This CDR3 is built from 15 residues. Germline V gene lookup returns CDR1 DFQATT and CDR2 SNEGSKA (reference sequence). The ends lost 6 bases at V and 5 bases at J; junction bases unmatched: 9. In DNA form, the CDR3 reads TGCAGTGCCGCTGTAGCGGGAGGGCCTAACAATGAGCAGTTCTTC. This translates into CSAAVAGGPNNEQFF.

The table lists this clonotype with a few counts. The J gene is TRBJ1-1, the V gene TRBV5-1, with D perhaps TRBD1 (5 bases). The V and J ends lost 0 bases and 0 bases respectively, with 15 bases between them. This CDR3 spans 17 amino acids. Germline lookup yields CDR1 SGHRS and CDR2 YFSETQ. CDR3 sequence reads: CASSLGGLRDLNTEAFF. The CDR3 bases are TGCGCCAGCAGCTTGGGGGGTCTTAGGGACCTGAACACTGAAGCTTTCTTT.

The V and J genes are TRBV28 and TRBJ2-2; D remains ambiguous. The germline V and J ends were trimmed by 7 bases and 5 bases, with 14 bases remaining between them. The CDR3 is 14 residues long. Germline loops: CDR1 MDHEN, CDR2 SYDVKM. CDR3 DNA sequence: TGTGCCAGCACCATACGGCCTTATACCGGGGAGCTGTTTTTT. This gives the protein CASTIRPYTGELFF.